This T cell receptor beta chain was retrieved from a study of T cells in Graves' hyperthyroidism and ophthalmopathy. The V and J ends lost 7 bases and 3 bases, in that order; junction bases with no gene match: 9. The germline gives CDR1 MNHNS, CDR2 SASEGT. The CDR3 loop spans 15 amino acids. Broader study findings: Stable hyperthyroidism and ophthalmopathy were separated using 13 V-J signatures.

There were TCR beta CDR3 regions amplified from RNA transcripts. A set of HTBI primers served as the primers for a first-round RT-PCR of the TCR CDR3. Via MiXCR, TCRdb re-called the multiplex PCR reads, giving one row per CDR3 protein. This table has over 550,000 distinct CDR3 sequences, over 15% appearing once. Hyperthyroidism was newly diagnosed in patients aged 18 to 65 (duration under 2 months). A note on this clonotype: Antigen specificity is unknown.

This receptor was identified in a woman under 30 with Graves' hyperthyroidism. Sequencing was performed on blood. The gene calls are TRBV6-1 and TRBJ2-4, with 7 bases that match TRBD2. For the CDR3, the DNA is TGTGCCAGCACCGCAGCGGGGCCGGGCAAAAACATTCAGTACTTC. Amino acid sequence: CASTAAGPGKNIQYF.